The clone carrying this TCR beta chain was seen ten or more times. Its antigen is unknown. This sample was included in a study of T cells after yellow fever vaccination. Study-wide results and caveats: Booster sampling recovered most clones from primary vaccination (96% CD4, around 90% CD8).

Each CDR3 protein is one row after TCRdb ran MiXCR on the 5' RACE reads. Of tens of thousands of distinct CDR3 sequences in the sample, under 8% were seen once. CDR1 MGHRA and CDR2 YSYEKL come from the germline V gene. Trimming took off 2 bases at V and 5 bases at J, with 9 bases between the two ends. The CDR3 spans 13 residues. The receptor comes from a man between 18 and 29 years old who received the YFV17D yellow fever vaccine. J is TRBJ2-5 and V is TRBV4-1; D is unclear. The specimen was CD8+ T cells sorted from PBMCs, collected about 41 days after the first yellow fever vaccination. CDR3 sequence (DNA): TGCGCCAGCAGCCAATCGCTCCCGGAGACCCAGTACTTC. Protein sequence: CASSQSLPETQYF.